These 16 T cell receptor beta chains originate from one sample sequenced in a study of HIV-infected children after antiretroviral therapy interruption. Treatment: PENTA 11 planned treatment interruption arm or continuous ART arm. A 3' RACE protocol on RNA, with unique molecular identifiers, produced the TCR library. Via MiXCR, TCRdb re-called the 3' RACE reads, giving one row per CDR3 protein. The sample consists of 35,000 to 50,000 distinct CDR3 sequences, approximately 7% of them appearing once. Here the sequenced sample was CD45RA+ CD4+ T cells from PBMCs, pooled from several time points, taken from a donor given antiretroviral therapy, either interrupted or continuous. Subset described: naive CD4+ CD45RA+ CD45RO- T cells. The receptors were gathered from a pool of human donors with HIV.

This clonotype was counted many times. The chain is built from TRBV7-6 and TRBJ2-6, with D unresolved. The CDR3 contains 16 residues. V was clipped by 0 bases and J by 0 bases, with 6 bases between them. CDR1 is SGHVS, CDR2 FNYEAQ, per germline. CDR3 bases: TGTGCCAGCAGCTTAGCTGCTTTCTCTGGGGCCAACGTCCTGACTTTC. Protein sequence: CASSLAAFSGANVLTF.

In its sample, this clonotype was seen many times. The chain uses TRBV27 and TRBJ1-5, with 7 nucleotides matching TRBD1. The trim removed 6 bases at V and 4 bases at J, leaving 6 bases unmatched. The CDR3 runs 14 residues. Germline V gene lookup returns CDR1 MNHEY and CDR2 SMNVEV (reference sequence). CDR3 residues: CASSRDRLNQPQHF. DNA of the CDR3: TGTGCCAGCAGCAGGGACAGACTAAATCAGCCCCAGCATTTT.

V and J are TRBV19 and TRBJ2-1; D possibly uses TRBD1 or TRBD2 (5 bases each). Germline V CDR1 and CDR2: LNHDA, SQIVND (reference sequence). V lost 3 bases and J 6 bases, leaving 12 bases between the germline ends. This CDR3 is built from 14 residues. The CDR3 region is CASSISHGTNEQFF. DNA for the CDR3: TGTGCCAGTAGTATTTCCCACGGGACCAATGAGCAGTTCTTC.

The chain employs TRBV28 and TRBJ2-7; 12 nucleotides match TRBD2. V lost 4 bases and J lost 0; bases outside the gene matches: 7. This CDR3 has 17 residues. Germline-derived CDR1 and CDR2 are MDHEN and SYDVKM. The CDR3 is CASSSQGTSGPSYEQYF. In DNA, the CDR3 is TGTGCCAGCAGTTCACAAGGGACTAGCGGGCCCTCCTACGAGCAGTACTTC. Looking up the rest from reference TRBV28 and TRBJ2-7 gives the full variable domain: DVKVTQSSRYLVKRTGEKVFLECVQDMDHENMFWYRQDPGLGLRLIYFSYDVKMKEKGDIPEGYSVSREKKERFSLILESASTNQTSMYLCASSSQGTSGPSYEQYFGPGTRLTVT.

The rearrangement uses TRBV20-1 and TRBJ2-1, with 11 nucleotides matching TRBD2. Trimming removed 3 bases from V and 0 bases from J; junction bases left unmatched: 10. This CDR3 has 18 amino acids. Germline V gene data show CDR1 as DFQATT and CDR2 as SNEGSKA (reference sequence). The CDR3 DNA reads TGCAGTGCTAGTCCCCCTGTAGCGGGGGGGCCCTCCTACAATGAGCAGTTCTTC. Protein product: CSASPPVAGGPSYNEQFF.

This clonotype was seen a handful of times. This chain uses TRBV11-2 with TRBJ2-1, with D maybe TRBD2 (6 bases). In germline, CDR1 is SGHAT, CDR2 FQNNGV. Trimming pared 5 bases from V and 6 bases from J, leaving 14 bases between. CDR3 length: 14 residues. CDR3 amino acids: CASSRIGAGNEQFF. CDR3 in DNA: TGTGCCAGCAGCCGGATCGGAGCGGGCAATGAGCAGTTCTTC. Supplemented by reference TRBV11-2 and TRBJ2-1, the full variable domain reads EAGVAQSPRYKIIEKRQSVAFWCNPISGHATLYWYQQILGQGPKLLIQFQNNGVVDDSQLPKDRFSAERLKGVDSTLKIQPAKLEDSAVYLCASSRIGAGNEQFFGPGTRLTVL.

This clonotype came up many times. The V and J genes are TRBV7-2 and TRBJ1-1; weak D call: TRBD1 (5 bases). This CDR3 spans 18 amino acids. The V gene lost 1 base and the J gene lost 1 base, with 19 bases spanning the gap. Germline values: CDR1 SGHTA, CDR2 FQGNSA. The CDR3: CASSLVVWGTLPNTEAFF. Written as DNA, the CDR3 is TGTGCCAGCAGCTTAGTTGTATGGGGCACACTACCGAACACTGAAGCTTTCTTT.

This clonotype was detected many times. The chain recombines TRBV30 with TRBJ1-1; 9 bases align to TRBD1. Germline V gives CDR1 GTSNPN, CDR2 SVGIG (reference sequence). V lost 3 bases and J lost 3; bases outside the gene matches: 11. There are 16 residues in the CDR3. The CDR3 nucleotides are TGTGCCTGGAGAAAAGGGGAAGACAGGGGGTACACTGAAGCTTTCTTT. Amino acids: CAWRKGEDRGYTEAFF.

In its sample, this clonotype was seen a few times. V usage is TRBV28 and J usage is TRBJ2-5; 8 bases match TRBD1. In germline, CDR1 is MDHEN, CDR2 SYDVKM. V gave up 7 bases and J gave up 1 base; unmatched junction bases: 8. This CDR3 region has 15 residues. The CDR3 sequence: CASTIDRGFQETQYF. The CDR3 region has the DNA TGTGCCAGCACCATAGACAGGGGATTCCAAGAGACCCAGTACTTC.

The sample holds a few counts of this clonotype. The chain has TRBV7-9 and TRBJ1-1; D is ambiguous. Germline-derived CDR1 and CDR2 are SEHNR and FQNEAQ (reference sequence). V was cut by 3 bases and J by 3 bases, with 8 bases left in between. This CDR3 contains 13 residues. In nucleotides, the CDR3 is TGTGCCAGCAGCTTGGCAGTGGACACTGAAGCTTTCTTT. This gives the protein CASSLAVDTEAFF.

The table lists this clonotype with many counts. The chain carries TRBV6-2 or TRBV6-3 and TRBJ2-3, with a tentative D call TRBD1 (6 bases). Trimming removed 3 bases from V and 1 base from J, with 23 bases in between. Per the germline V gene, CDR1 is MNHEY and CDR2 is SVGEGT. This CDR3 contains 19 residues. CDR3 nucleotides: TGTGCCAGCAGTTATATCCGATCCTCCAGGGGCTGGGGCACAGATACGCAGTATTTT. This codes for CASSYIRSSRGWGTDTQYF.

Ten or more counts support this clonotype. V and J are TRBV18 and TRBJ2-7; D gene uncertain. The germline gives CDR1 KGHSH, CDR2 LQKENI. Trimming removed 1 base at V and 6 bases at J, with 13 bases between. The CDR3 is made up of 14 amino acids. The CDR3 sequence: CASSPRGTPSEQYF. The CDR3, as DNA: TGTGCCAGCTCACCACGGGGTACCCCCTCCGAGCAGTACTTC.

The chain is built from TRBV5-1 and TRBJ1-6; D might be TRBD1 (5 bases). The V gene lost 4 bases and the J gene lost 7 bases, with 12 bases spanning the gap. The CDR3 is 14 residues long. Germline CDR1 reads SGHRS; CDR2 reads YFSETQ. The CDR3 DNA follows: TGCGCCAGCAGCCCCGGGACGGAAAATTCACCCCTCCACTTT. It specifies CASSPGTENSPLHF.

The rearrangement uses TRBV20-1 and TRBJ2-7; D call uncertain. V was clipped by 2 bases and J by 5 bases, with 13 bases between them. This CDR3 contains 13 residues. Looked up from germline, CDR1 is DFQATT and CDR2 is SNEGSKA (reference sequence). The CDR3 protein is CSARFTSRHEQYF. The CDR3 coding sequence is TGCAGTGCTAGATTCACATCTCGGCACGAGCAGTACTTC.

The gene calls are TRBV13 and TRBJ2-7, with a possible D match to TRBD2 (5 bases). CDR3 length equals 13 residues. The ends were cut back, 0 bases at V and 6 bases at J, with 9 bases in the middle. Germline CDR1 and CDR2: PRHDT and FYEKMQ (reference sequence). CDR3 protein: CASSLGLGSEQYF. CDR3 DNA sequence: TGTGCCAGCAGCTTAGGCCTGGGGAGCGAGCAGTACTTC.

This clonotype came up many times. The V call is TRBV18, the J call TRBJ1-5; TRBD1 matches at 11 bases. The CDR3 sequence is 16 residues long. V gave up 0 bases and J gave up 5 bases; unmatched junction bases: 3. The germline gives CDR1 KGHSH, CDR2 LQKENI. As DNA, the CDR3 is TGTGCCAGCTCACCACCCGGACAGGGGGCCTATCAGCCCCAGCATTTT. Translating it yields CASSPPGQGAYQPQHF.